This T cell receptor beta chain was captured in a study of a mutant IDH1 vaccine in newly diagnosed glioma (dated by TCRdb to 2020 to 2023). Regarding the complete study: Vaccination began 4-6 weeks after radiotherapy alone, or alongside temozolomide cycles in the chemotherapy-containing groups. Prior to enrollment, patients had been given standard therapy consisting of radiotherapy alone, temozolomide alone, or radiochemotherapy with temozolomide, with the combination given to most patients. The week-35 safety follow-up was designated visit V12, and the week-47 end of study was designated visit V13. For exploratory analyses, 25 to 30 treated patients had longitudinal TCRB deep sequencing done wherever samples were available. Peripheral blood was drawn at six visits: V03 (baseline), V05, V07, V10, V12 and V13. Of the approximately 29 treated patients, approximately 62% were male and approximately 40% were female, and a mean age of approximately 40 years was recorded.

To prepare the library, the immunoSEQ multiplex PCR assay was applied. Rearranged TCR beta chain sequences were amplified with the hsTCRB Kit following the manufacturer's protocol. Sequencing of TCRB libraries was carried out on an Illumina MiSeq. Processing in the source paper ran as follows. Demultiplexing, trimming and gene mapping were performed with the kit vendor's proprietary platform. In TCRdb, the immuneACCESS table is reduced to in-frame sequences with V and J assigned. These tables do not hold every clone; where another copy was compared, an unresolved V gene accounts for under half, and the others remain unexplained. V and J calls and clone size come straight from that table; D and trimming were deduced from the DNA. Counted in this sample were tens of thousands of clones; roughly 76% of them appeared once. The ten largest clonotypes hold just over 7.5% of the sample. This clone was counted between two and nine times. The specificity of this receptor is unknown. No base qualities exist here, and no much larger clone lies one base off it.

Summary of the overall study and its limitations: It was noted by the authors that analyses of patient blood samples could not be reproduced owing to sample limitations. Immune responses induced by the vaccine were seen in 93.3% of patients across multiple MHC alleles. Selection of PBMC samples for TCRB deep sequencing was based on availability. No apparent relationship was observed between pseudoprogression and alterations in the top peripheral T cell clonotypes detected by TCRB sequencing.

According to the study, the label for this sample's time point signals: week 35, safety follow-up. Each vaccine dose, consisting of 300 ug of a 20-mer mutant IDH1 peptide in Montanide, was administered subcutaneously with topical imiquimod. Eight vaccinations were administered to patients in weeks 1, 3, 5, 7, 11, 15, 19 and 23, corresponding to visits V03 through V10. The donors had newly diagnosed IDH1-mutant astrocytomas of WHO grade 3 or 4 that showed loss of nuclear ATRX. The samples were drawn from NOA16, a multicentre, single-arm, open-label phase I trial in Germany that tested a mutant IDH1 peptide vaccine in humans for the first time. The DNeasy Blood and Tissue Kit was used to extract genomic DNA from EDTA blood for TCRB sequencing. V gives up 5 bases and J gives up 0 bases, and the segment between their germline ends measures 14 bases. The CDR3 measures 16 amino acids from cysteine to phenylalanine. CDR3 DNA is the only sequence kept; it has 48 bases, read in frame from the first base. From a lookup of the germline V gene, CDR1 and CDR2 are SGHAT and FQNNGV.

The rearrangement joined TRBV11-2 to TRBJ1-5; TRBD1 is a weak D gene call, 6 bases matching. The TCR sequence derives from a man aged 45-65 years with glioma. This specimen consisted of PBMCs, obtained from a glioma patient whose treatment included an IDH1 peptide vaccine. The nucleotide sequence is TGTGCCAGCAGCGCCCGGCCAGGGGATAGCAATCAGCCCCAGCATTTT. Translated, it reads CASSARPGDSNQPQHF.